This TCR beta chain emerged from a study of beta chain features in type 1 diabetes. This clone showed up just a few times. There are 12 residues in the CDR3. Germline lookup yields CDR1 SNHLY and CDR2 FYNNEI. V lost 2 bases, J lost 2 bases, and 3 bases lay in between. As every portion of the isolated RNA was reverse transcribed, the sequencing read expressed TCRB transcripts. Using immunoSEQ multiplex PCR, the repertoire was profiled, and TCRdb retains in-frame clones only, with some absent. The sample holds roughly 290,000 clones, under 8.5% seen once. The sample was central memory CD4+ T cells from blood. The origin of this receptor is a woman under 30 in good health. The chain is built from TRBV2 and TRBJ1-2; D remains ambiguous. The CDR3 bases are TGTGCCAGCAGTGAAATCAACTATGGCTACACCTTC. Translation: CASSEINYGYTF.